What follows are 30 T cell receptor beta chains derived from one specimen sequenced in a study of blood T cell repertoires in COVID-19. Sequencing used immunoSEQ multiplex PCR; TCRdb keeps in-frame clones, though not all of them. The data show around 370,000 clones, roughly 90% seen once. The sequenced material came from peripheral blood. The receptors stem from a man between 18 and 35 years old with active or convalescent COVID-19.

CDR3 DNA: TGTGCCAGCAGCGCGCGGACTAGCGGGAGAACAGATACGCAGTATTTT. This encodes CASSARTSGRTDTQYF. The chain employs TRBV7-3 and TRBJ2-3, with 13 bases lining up with TRBD2. Germline V gene lookup returns CDR1 SGHTA and CDR2 FQGTGA. The V segment lost 5 bases and the J segment 3 bases; nucleotides outside the gene matches: 5. This CDR3 is 16 amino acids long.

The chain carries TRBV28 and TRBJ1-1; TRBD1 might be the D (6 bases). The germline V gene has CDR1 MDHEN and CDR2 SYDVKM. V lost 6 bases and J lost 9, with 20 bases in between. The length of the CDR3 is 14 residues. The CDR3 spells CASSQGQFLGQAFF. The CDR3 DNA follows: TGTGCCAGCAGCCAAGGACAGTTTCTAGGTCAAGCTTTCTTT.

This chain links TRBV28 with TRBJ1-5; a possible D gene is TRBD1 (6 bases). The CDR3 extends over 16 amino acids. V was clipped by 10 bases and J by 5 bases, with 24 bases between them. Germline V gives CDR1 MDHEN, CDR2 SYDVKM. The CDR3 is CATIVGNTGLDQPQHF. CDR3 nucleotide sequence: TGTGCCACCATCGTAGGGAATACAGGGCTCGATCAGCCCCAGCATTTT.

The chain combines TRBV9 with TRBJ2-3, with D hard to call. The CDR3 is 13 residues long. CDR1 is SGDLS, CDR2 YYNGEE, per germline. Trimming took off 3 bases at V and 10 bases at J, with 15 bases between the two ends. CDR3 nucleotide sequence: TGTGCCAGCAGCGGCCGGTGGGCTAATGCGCAGTATTTT. Amino acids: CASSGRWANAQYF.

In this sample, this clone turned up once. The CDR3 coding sequence is TGTGCCAGCAGTCCCCTCGGGGAGCAGTTCTTC. This gives the protein CASSPLGEQFF. The rearrangement joins TRBV28 to TRBJ2-1; D uncertain. Germline V lookup: CDR1 MDHEN, CDR2 SYDVKM. CDR3 length: 11 residues. The V end lost 5 bases, the J end lost 10 bases, and 9 bases lay between the germline ends.

CDR3 loop: CASSPPGAAYGYTF. For the CDR3, the DNA is TGTGCCAGCAGTCCCCCTGGGGCCGCCTATGGCTACACCTTC. The chain joins TRBV6-5 to TRBJ1-2, with D possibly being TRBD1 (5 bases). The CDR3 is 14 amino acids. Deletions cut 5 bases from V and 4 bases from J, with 14 bases between. Germline lookup yields CDR1 MNHEY and CDR2 SVGAGI.

This chain uses TRBV7-2 with TRBJ1-2; D might be TRBD1 (6 bases). Trimming shortened V by 1 base and J by 3 bases, and 9 bases separated the two germline ends. CDR3 length equals 14 residues. Germline V gene lookup returns CDR1 SGHTA and CDR2 FQGNSA. CDR3 DNA: TGTGCCAGCAGCTTAGGGACAGTATACTATGGCTACACCTTC. It encodes CASSLGTVYYGYTF.

The V and J genes are TRBV3-1 (or the pseudogene TRBV3-2) and TRBJ2-3, with 7 bases that match TRBD2. Germline V CDR1 and CDR2: LGHDT, YNNKEL (reference sequence). After removal of 2 bases from V and 7 bases from J, the junction contained 3 bases not matched to a gene. The CDR3 contains 13 residues. CDR3 loop: CASSQPSGNTQYF. The CDR3 DNA sequence: TGTGCCAGCAGCCAACCTAGCGGCAATACGCAGTATTTT.

The chain joins TRBV6-5 to TRBJ1-2; D uncertain. The V gene's germline CDR1 is MNHEY and CDR2 SVGAGI. The CDR3 extends over 12 amino acids. V was pared by 6 bases and J by 2 bases, with 7 bases between. As DNA, the CDR3 is TGTGCCAGCAGCAGGTCCAACTATGGCTACACCTTC. Its translation: CASSRSNYGYTF.

The chain is built from TRBV27 and TRBJ1-1, with 9 positions matching TRBD1. Unmatched junction bases numbered 10, after V lost 5 bases and J lost 6 bases. The CDR3 is made up of 15 amino acids. CDR1 and CDR2 from the germline V gene are MNHEY and SMNVEV (reference sequence). The CDR3 spells CASSPPQGAFAEAFF. The CDR3 DNA follows: TGTGCCAGCAGTCCCCCACAGGGGGCTTTCGCTGAAGCTTTCTTT.

The chain links TRBV6-1 to TRBJ2-5; maybe TRBD2 (5 bases). Germline V gene data show CDR1 as MNHNS and CDR2 as SASEGT. Trimming took off 3 bases at V and 4 bases at J, with 15 bases between the two ends. The CDR3 is 15 amino acids. CDR3 nucleotide sequence: TGTGCCAGCAGTGAGTCGCAGGCCGCGGGAGAGACCCAGTACTTC. It yields the protein CASSESQAAGETQYF.

The rearrangement joins TRBV4-1 to TRBJ2-1, with D perhaps matching TRBD1 (5 bases). CDR1 and CDR2 from the germline V gene are MGHRA and YSYEKL. The CDR3 loop spans 13 amino acids. Trimming removed 4 bases at V and 7 bases at J, with 11 bases between. The DNA for the CDR3 is TGCGCCAGCAGCCTTCACTACAGGAATGAGCAGTTCTTC. Its protein is CASSLHYRNEQFF.

J is TRBJ1-5 and V is TRBV4-1; D gene uncertain. CDR3 size: 14 residues. Germline V gene lookup returns CDR1 MGHRA and CDR2 YSYEKL. V was cut by 4 bases and J by 2 bases, with 9 bases left in between. CDR3 in DNA: TGCGCCAGCAGCCCTCTGCGGGGCAATCAGCCCCAGCATTTT. It yields the protein CASSPLRGNQPQHF.

J is TRBJ1-1 and V is TRBV6-4, with TRBD1 as a possible D gene (6 bases). The CDR3 is 14 amino acids. The germline V gene has CDR1 MRHNA and CDR2 SNTAGT. Trimming shortened V by 0 bases and J by 1 base, and 6 bases separated the two germline ends. The CDR3 is CASSDSGGNTEAFF. The CDR3 DNA reads as TGTGCCAGCAGTGACTCAGGGGGGAACACTGAAGCTTTCTTT.

The rearrangement joins TRBV7-9 to TRBJ2-2, with D tentatively TRBD1 (6 bases). The CDR3 runs to 14 residues. The V end lost 1 base, the J end lost 5 bases, and 8 bases lay between the germline ends. Germline lookup yields CDR1 SEHNR and CDR2 FQNEAQ (reference sequence). CDR3 sequence: CASSLGQDTGELFF. CDR3 DNA sequence: TGTGCCAGCAGCTTAGGACAGGATACCGGGGAGCTGTTTTTT.

CDR3 in amino acids: CASTPGDEQFF. Written as DNA, the CDR3 is TGCGCCAGTACCCCGGGGGATGAGCAGTTCTTC. The chain uses TRBV5-1 and TRBJ2-1; maybe TRBD2 (6 bases). Per the germline V gene, CDR1 is SGHRS and CDR2 is YFSETQ. The CDR3 has 11 residues. V lost 8 bases and J lost 8, with 11 bases in between. Together with reference TRBV5-1 and TRBJ2-1, the CDR3 gives the full variable domain: KAGVTQTPRYLIKTRGQQVTLSCSPISGHRSVSWYQQTPGQGLQFLFEYFSETQRNKGNFPGRFSGRQFSNSRSEMNVSTLELGDSALYLCASTPGDEQFFGPGTRLTVL.

The chain is built from TRBV27 and TRBJ2-1; TRBD2 matches at 12 bases. With 5 bases clipped from V and 0 bases from J, the junction kept 2 bases outside the gene matches. The CDR3 is 16 amino acids. CDR1 and CDR2 (germline): MNHEY, SMNVEV (reference sequence). The CDR3 DNA reads TGTGCCAGCAGTACGACTAGCGGGAGCTCCTACAATGAGCAGTTCTTC. Protein product: CASSTTSGSSYNEQFF.

This rearrangement joins TRBV4-2 to TRBJ1-6, with TRBD1 identical over 8 bases. Trimming removed 6 bases from V and 7 bases from J; junction bases left unmatched: 11. This CDR3 is 16 amino acids long. Germline values: CDR1 LGHNA, CDR2 YNFKEQ. The CDR3 loop is CASSQQGDTQNSPLHF. The DNA for the CDR3 is TGTGCCAGCAGTCAACAGGGGGACACCCAAAATTCACCCCTCCACTTT.

The chain couples TRBV2 to TRBJ1-6; D is perhaps TRBD1 (5 bases). With 9 bases removed from V and 5 bases from J, the gap between germline ends came to 14 bases. Germline-derived CDR1 and CDR2 are SNHLY and FYNNEI. This CDR3 region has 14 residues. In nucleotides, the CDR3 is TGTGCCAGGGGGGGTAGTGGGAATAATTCACCCCTCCACTTT. Amino acid sequence: CARGGSGNNSPLHF. The whole variable domain, filled in from reference TRBV2 and TRBJ1-6, reads EPEVTQTPSHQVTQMGQEVILRCVPISNHLYFYWYRQILGQKVEFLVSFYNNEISEKSEIFDDQFSVERPDGSNFTLKIRSTKLEDSAMYFCARGGSGNNSPLHFGNGTRLTVT.

This chain joins TRBV7-3 and TRBJ2-3; TRBD2 might be the D (5 bases). CDR3 length: 14 residues. The V and J ends lost 3 bases and 7 bases respectively, with 14 bases between them. Germline values: CDR1 SGHTA, CDR2 FQGTGA. CDR3 in amino acids: CASSFSGSMHTQYF. The DNA of the CDR3 is TGTGCCAGCAGCTTTTCGGGGAGCATGCATACGCAGTATTTT. The full variable domain, in which reference TRBV7-3 and TRBJ2-3 provide the parts outside the CDR3, is GAGVSQTPSNKVTEKGKYVELRCDPISGHTALYWYRQSLGQGPEFLIYFQGTGAADDSGLPNDRFFAVRPEGSVSTLKIQRTERGDSAVYLCASSFSGSMHTQYFGPGTRLTVL.

The chain couples TRBV6-5 to TRBJ1-1, with D maybe TRBD1 (6 bases). The CDR3 consists of 14 residues. The V end was cut by 8 bases, the J end by 1 base, with 14 bases between. Germline loops: CDR1 MNHEY, CDR2 SVGAGI. The CDR3, as DNA: TGTGCCAGCGTCCGAGGGGGTTCGAACACTGAAGCTTTCTTT. Its protein product is CASVRGGSNTEAFF.

Of note for this clone: The junction departs from the called germline gene at one end, perhaps through a read error. The V gene is TRBV28, the J gene TRBJ2-6; TRBD2 matches 8 bases. Per germline, CDR1 MDHEN and CDR2 SYDVKM. This CDR3 contains 19 residues. CDR3 nucleotide sequence: TGTGCCAGCAGACTTCTGGGCGGGGGGCTTCCAGCTGGGGCCAACGTGCTGACTTTC. Amino acid sequence: CASRLLGGGLPAGANVLTF.

The J gene is TRBJ2-7, the V gene TRBV7-2, with 8 bases fitting TRBD2. With V trimmed by 3 bases and J by 0 bases, 4 bases remained unmatched. The CDR3 sequence is 15 residues long. The germline gives CDR1 SGHTA, CDR2 FQGNSA. The CDR3 sequence is CASSLTSVPSYEQYF. In DNA, the CDR3 is TGTGCCAGCAGCTTGACTAGCGTCCCCTCCTACGAGCAGTACTTC.

The chain is built from TRBV19 and TRBJ1-4, with TRBD1 identical over 7 bases. V shed 8 bases, J shed 8 bases, and the junction held 11 bases outside the gene matches. Germline CDR1 LNHDA, CDR2 SQIVND (reference sequence). There are 14 residues in the CDR3. DNA of the CDR3: TGTGCCAGTGGACCCCGGGACAGAGCGGAAAAACTGTTTTTT. This gives the protein CASGPRDRAEKLFF.

This clone has only one observation. The chain employs TRBV16 and TRBJ2-7; the D is unclear. Trimming took 4 bases from V and 1 from J, leaving 8 bases between them. Per germline, CDR1 KGHSY and CDR2 FQNENV. This CDR3 contains 13 residues. CDR3 DNA: TGTGCCAGCAGCCTCGGGTCATCCTACGAGCAGTACTTC. It is translated as CASSLGSSYEQYF.

The chain links TRBV29-1 to TRBJ1-2, with D uncertain. CDR1 SQVTM and CDR2 ANQGSEA come from the germline V gene. V lost 7 bases, J lost 4 bases, and 4 bases lay in between. The CDR3 runs 9 residues. In nucleotides, the CDR3 is TGCAGCGACAGCTATGGCTACACCTTC. Amino acid sequence: CSDSYGYTF. Full variable domain (remainder filled in from reference TRBV29-1 and TRBJ1-2): SAVISQKPSRDICQRGTSLTIQCQVDSQVTMMFWYRQQPGQSLTLIATANQGSEATYESGFVIDKFPISRPNLTFSTLTVSNMSPEDSSIYLCSDSYGYTFGSGTRLTVV.

The chain carries TRBV7-9 and TRBJ1-1, with TRBD1 identical over 9 bases. J gave up 4 bases and V 4 bases, and 7 bases lay outside the gene matches. This CDR3 comprises 15 residues. The V gene's germline CDR1 is SEHNR and CDR2 FQNEAQ (reference sequence). The CDR3 sequence is CASSWGQGGITEAFF. For the CDR3, the DNA is TGTGCCAGCAGCTGGGGACAGGGCGGGATCACTGAAGCTTTCTTT.

The chain recombines TRBV19 with TRBJ2-5; 8 bases fit TRBD2. CDR3 length: 14 amino acids. J lost 5 bases, V lost 9 bases, and 11 bases had no gene match. Germline V gene lookup returns CDR1 LNHDA and CDR2 SQIVND (reference sequence). The DNA for the CDR3 is TGTGCCAGCATTTCAACGACTAGCGTGGAGACCCAGTACTTC. As protein: CASISTTSVETQYF.

This clone was seen more than once but under ten times. The chain couples TRBV3-1 (or the pseudogene TRBV3-2) to TRBJ1-1; D gene unclear. This CDR3 is built from 14 residues. CDR1 and CDR2 (germline): LGHDT, YNNKEL (reference sequence). V was clipped by 1 base and J by 6 bases, with 12 bases between them. CDR3 sequence (DNA): TGTGCCAGCAGCCAAGTTCTAGGTAAACCTGAAGCTTTCTTT. Protein product: CASSQVLGKPEAFF.

The gene calls are TRBV18 and TRBJ1-1; 10 bases fit TRBD1. Germline assignment: CDR1 KGHSH and CDR2 LQKENI. J gave up 4 bases and V 1 base, and 3 bases lay outside the gene matches. The CDR3 consists of 15 residues. CDR3 sequence reads: CASSPLGQGGTEAFF. The CDR3, as DNA: TGTGCCAGCTCACCACTCGGACAGGGGGGCACTGAAGCTTTCTTT.